This T cell receptor beta chain derives from a study of blood T cell repertoires in COVID-19. Study details: T cells, B-cell-depleted T cells, or PBMCs supplied cDNA or gDNA.

Participants' own reports of clinical history determined their cohort assignment. Trimming removed 4 bases at V and 4 bases at J, with 14 bases between. The CDR3 length is 15 residues. The germline gives CDR1 SGHNT, CDR2 YYREEE (reference sequence). Per the original data handling: Reference gene primers were amplified, and this amplification served to estimate nucleated cell counts. TCRdb's copy holds only in-frame clones and misses some; the assay was immunoSEQ multiplex PCR. That table gives V, J and clone size, and the DNA gave D and trimming. This sample yields under 300,000 clones, of which roughly 90% are seen a single time; approximately 2% belongs to the top ten.

The chain links TRBV5-4 to TRBJ1-4; D unresolved. The clonotype comes from a woman in her sixties who had recovered from COVID-19. Specimen: PBMCs or T cells enriched from blood (not recorded which). The CDR3: CASSLTGSGNEKLFF. CDR3 nucleotide sequence: TGTGCCAGCAGCCTGACTGGTAGCGGTAATGAAAAACTGTTTTTT.